This T cell receptor (beta chain) was sequenced during a study of blood T cell repertoires in COVID-19. J was trimmed by 8 bases and V by 2 bases; bases with no gene match: 8. The germline V gene has CDR1 SGHVS and CDR2 FNYEAQ. This CDR3 region has 15 residues. Method: immunoSEQ multiplex PCR; TCRdb's copy keeps in-frame clones and lacks some. The data contain around 230,000 clones, 75% to 90% of them singletons. The genes are TRBV7-6 and TRBJ1-4; TRBD1 aligns across 7 bases. The sequence was obtained from a woman in her thirties or forties with acute COVID-19. The specimen was PBMCs or T cells enriched from blood (not recorded which). The CDR3 is CASSLPAGGQEKLFF. CDR3 DNA: TGTGCCAGCAGCTTACCGGCAGGGGGTCAGGAAAAACTGTTTTTT.